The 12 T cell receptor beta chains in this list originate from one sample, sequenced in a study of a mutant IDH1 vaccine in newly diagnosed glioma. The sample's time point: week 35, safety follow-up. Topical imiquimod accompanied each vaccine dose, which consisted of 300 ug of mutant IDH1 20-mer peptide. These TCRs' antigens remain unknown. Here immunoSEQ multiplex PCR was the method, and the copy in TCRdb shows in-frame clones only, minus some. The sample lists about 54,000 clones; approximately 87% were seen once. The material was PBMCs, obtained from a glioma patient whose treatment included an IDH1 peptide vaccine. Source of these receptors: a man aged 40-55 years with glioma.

As DNA, the CDR3 is TGTGCCACCCTGCTAACTGGGGCCACTGAAGCTTTCTTT. It is translated as CATLLTGATEAFF. This chain joins TRBV15 and TRBJ1-1; D possibly corresponds to TRBD1 (5 bases). The ends were cut back, 8 bases at V and 4 bases at J, with 14 bases in the middle. The V gene's germline CDR1 is LNHNV and CDR2 YYDKDF (reference sequence). CDR3 length: 13 amino acids. Full variable domain (rest looked up from reference TRBV15 and TRBJ1-1): DAMVIQNPRYQVTQFGKPVTLSCSQTLNHNVMYWYQQKSSQAPKLLFHYYDKDFNNEADTPDNFQSRRPNTSFCFLDIRSPGLGDTAMYLCATLLTGATEAFFGQGTRLTVV.

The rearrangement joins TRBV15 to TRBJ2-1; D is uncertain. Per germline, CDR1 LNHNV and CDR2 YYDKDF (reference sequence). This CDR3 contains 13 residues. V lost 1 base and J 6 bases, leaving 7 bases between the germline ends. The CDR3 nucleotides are TGTGCCACCAGCAGAGTACCCAGCAATGAGCAGTTCTTC. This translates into CATSRVPSNEQFF.

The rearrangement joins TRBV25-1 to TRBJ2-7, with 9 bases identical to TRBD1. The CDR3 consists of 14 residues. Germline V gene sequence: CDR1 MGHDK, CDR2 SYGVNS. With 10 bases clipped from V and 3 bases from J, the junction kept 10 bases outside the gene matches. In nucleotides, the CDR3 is TGTGCCACCGCCACGGGACAGGGACACTACGAGCAGTACTTC. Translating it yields CATATGQGHYEQYF.

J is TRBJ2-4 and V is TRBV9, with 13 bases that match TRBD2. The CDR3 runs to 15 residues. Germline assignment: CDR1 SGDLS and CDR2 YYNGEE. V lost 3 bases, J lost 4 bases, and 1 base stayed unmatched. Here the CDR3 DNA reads TGTGCCAGCAGCGCACTAGCGGGGGGGAAAAACATTCAGTACTTC. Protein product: CASSALAGGKNIQYF.

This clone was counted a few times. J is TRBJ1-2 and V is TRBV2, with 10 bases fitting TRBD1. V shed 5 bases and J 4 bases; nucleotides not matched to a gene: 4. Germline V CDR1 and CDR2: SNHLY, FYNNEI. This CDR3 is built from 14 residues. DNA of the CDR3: TGTGCCAGCAGTAGGGACAGGGGCCTCTATGGCTACACCTTC. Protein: CASSRDRGLYGYTF.

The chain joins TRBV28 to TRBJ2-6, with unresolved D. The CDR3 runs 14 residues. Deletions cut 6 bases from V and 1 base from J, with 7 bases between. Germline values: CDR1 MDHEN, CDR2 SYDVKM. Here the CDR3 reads CASRLRSGANVLTF. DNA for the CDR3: TGTGCCAGCAGACTTAGGTCTGGGGCCAACGTCCTGACTTTC.

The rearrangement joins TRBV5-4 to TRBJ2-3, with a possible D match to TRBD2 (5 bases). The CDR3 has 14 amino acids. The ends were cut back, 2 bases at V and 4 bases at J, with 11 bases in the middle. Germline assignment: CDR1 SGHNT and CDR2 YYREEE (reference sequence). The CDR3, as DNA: TGTGCCAGCAGCTTAGCGGCTAGTTCAGATACGCAGTATTTT. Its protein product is CASSLAASSDTQYF.

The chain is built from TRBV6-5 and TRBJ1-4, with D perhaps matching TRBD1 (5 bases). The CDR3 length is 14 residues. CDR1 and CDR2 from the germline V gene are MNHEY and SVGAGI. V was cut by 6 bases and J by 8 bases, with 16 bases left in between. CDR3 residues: CASSLVLRGEKLFF. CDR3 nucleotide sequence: TGTGCCAGCAGCTTGGTCCTAAGGGGCGAAAAACTGTTTTTT.

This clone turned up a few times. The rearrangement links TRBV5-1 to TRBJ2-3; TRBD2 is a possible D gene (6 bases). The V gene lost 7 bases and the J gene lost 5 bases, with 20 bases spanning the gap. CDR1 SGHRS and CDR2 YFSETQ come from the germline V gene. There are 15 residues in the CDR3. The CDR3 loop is CASGGISSEGDTQYF. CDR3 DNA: TGCGCCAGCGGGGGGATCTCTTCCGAGGGAGATACGCAGTATTTT. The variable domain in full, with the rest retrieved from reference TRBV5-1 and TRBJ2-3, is KAGVTQTPRYLIKTRGQQVTLSCSPISGHRSVSWYQQTPGQGLQFLFEYFSETQRNKGNFPGRFSGRQFSNSRSEMNVSTLELGDSALYLCASGGISSEGDTQYFGPGTRLTVL.

CDR3 DNA sequence: TGTGCCAGCTCACTAGACAGGGGAAGGGGCGAGCAGTACTTC. It codes for CASSLDRGRGEQYF. This chain links TRBV18 with TRBJ2-7; 8 nucleotides line up with TRBD1. The V gene's germline CDR1 is KGHSH and CDR2 LQKENI. Trimming removed 4 bases from V and 6 bases from J; junction bases left unmatched: 8. The CDR3 totals 14 residues.

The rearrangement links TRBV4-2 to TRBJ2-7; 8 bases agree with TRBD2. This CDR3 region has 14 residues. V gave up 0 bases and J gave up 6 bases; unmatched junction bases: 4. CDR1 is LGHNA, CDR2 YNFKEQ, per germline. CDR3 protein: CASSQEGLVVEQYF. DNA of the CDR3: TGTGCCAGCAGCCAAGAGGGACTAGTAGTCGAGCAGTACTTC.

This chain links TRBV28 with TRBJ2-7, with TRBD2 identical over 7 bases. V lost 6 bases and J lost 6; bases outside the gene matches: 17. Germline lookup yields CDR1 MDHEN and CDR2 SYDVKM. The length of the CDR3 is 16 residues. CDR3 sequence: CASRYNAGANNGEQYF. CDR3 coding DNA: TGTGCCAGCAGGTATAATGCGGGAGCTAACAACGGCGAGCAGTACTTC.